The 7 T cell receptor beta chains in this list originate from one sample, sequenced in a study of blood T cell repertoires in COVID-19 (TCRdb year 2020). The library relied on the immunoSEQ multiplex PCR assay. Imported from immuneACCESS, the table was reduced by TCRdb to in-frame sequences with V and J called. These copies leave out some clones; in studies compared against another copy, an unresolved V gene accounts for under half, and the cause of the remainder is not known. The sample table holds roughly 42,000 clones, of which roughly 85% were seen once. The ten top clones hold 13% of the sample. Specimen: peripheral blood. The receptor source for this set is a woman between 70 and 85 years old in a cohort sampled during active COVID-19.

The sample holds one count of this clone. V usage is TRBV12-2 and J usage is TRBJ1-1; the listed D gene, TRBD1, was not tested against the DNA. TRBV12-2 is described as a pseudogene. The CDR3 covers 16 residues. CDR3 nucleotides: TGTGCAAGTCGCTTAGTTATGGGGCCTCCCGGCACTGAAGCTTTCTTT. Its protein product is CASRLVMGPPGTEAFF.

This chain links TRBV5-1 with TRBJ2-7; 10 bases map to TRBD1. The CDR3 covers 15 residues. Germline CDR1 and CDR2: SGHRS and YFSETQ. V lost 1 base, J lost 6 bases, and 7 bases stayed unmatched. The CDR3 DNA sequence: TGCGCCAGCAGCTTGTACCGGGACAGGGGAGGCGAGCAGTACTTC. Protein product: CASSLYRDRGGEQYF.

This rearrangement joins TRBV5-5 to TRBJ2-7; D unresolved. Germline CDR1 reads SGHKS; CDR2 reads YYEKEE (reference sequence). Trimming took 3 bases from V and 3 from J, leaving 4 bases between them. The CDR3 length is 11 residues. This CDR3 reads CASSSHYEQYF. CDR3 nucleotide sequence: TGTGCCAGCAGCTCCCACTACGAGCAGTACTTC.

The genes are TRBV5-4 and TRBJ2-5; D might be TRBD2 (5 bases). With 4 bases removed from V and 3 bases from J, the gap between germline ends came to 13 bases. The CDR3 has 14 residues. Germline V CDR1 and CDR2: SGHNT, YYREEE (reference sequence). This CDR3 reads CASSPWTGEETQYF. The CDR3 DNA reads TGTGCCAGCAGCCCTTGGACTGGAGAAGAGACCCAGTACTTC.

V and J are TRBV3-1 (or the pseudogene TRBV3-2) and TRBJ2-2; D might be TRBD2 (6 bases). Trimming shortened V by 2 bases and J by 3 bases, and 13 bases separated the two germline ends. The CDR3 is 16 amino acids. Per the germline V gene, CDR1 is LGHDT and CDR2 is YNNKEL (reference sequence). The CDR3 sequence: CASSQSGSGHTGELFF. CDR3 DNA: TGTGCCAGCAGCCAAAGCGGTAGCGGCCACACCGGGGAGCTGTTTTTT.

This chain links TRBV5-1 with TRBJ2-5; TRBD2 agrees at 8 bases. V lost 1 base to trimming and J lost 5 bases; unmatched junction nucleotides: 19. Looked up from germline, CDR1 is SGHRS and CDR2 is YFSETQ. The CDR3 totals 19 residues. This chain's CDR3 is CASSLTNRASGRDGETQYF. The CDR3 DNA sequence: TGCGCCAGCAGCTTGACGAACCGCGCGAGCGGGAGAGACGGTGAGACCCAGTACTTC.

The chain combines TRBV7-9 with TRBJ2-1, with 7 bases fitting TRBD1. The CDR3 extends over 18 amino acids. From germline, CDR1 is SEHNR and CDR2 FQNEAQ (reference sequence). V dropped 1 base and J dropped 5; count of bases not matched to a gene: 14. CDR3 sequence: CASSLVVHDRDTHNEQFF. The CDR3 coding sequence is TGTGCCAGCAGCTTAGTAGTACATGACAGGGATACGCACAATGAGCAGTTCTTC.